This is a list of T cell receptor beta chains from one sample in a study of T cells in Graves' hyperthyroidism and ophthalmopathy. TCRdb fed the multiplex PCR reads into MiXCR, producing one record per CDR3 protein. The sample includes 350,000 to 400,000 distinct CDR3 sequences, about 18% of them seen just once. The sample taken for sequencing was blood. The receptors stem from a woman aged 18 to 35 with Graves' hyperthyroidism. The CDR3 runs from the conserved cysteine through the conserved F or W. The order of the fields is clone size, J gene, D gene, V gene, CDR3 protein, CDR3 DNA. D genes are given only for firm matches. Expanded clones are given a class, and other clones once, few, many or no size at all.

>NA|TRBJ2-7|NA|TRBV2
CASQDTFHYEQYF
TGTGCCAGCCAAGACACTTTTCACTACGAGCAGTACTTC
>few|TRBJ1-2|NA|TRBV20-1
CSATSGSNYGYTF
TGCAGTGCGACGTCGGGATCCAACTATGGCTACACCTTC
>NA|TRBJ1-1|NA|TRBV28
CASSRLDLGNTEAFF
TGTGCCAGCAGTCGACTGGACCTAGGGAACACTGAAGCTTTCTTT
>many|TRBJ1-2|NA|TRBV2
CASSEDVQESF
TGTGCCAGCAGTGAAGACGTACAGGAATCATTC
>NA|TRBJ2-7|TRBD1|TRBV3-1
CASSRRTGSYEQYF
TGTGCCAGCAGCCGCAGGACAGGGTCATACGAGCAGTACTTC
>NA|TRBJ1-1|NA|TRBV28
CASSFSDSFEAFF
TGTGCCAGCAGTTTCTCCGACAGCTTTGAAGCTTTCTTT
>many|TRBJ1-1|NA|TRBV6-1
CASSLRGNTGAFF
TGTGCCAGCAGTCTCCGGGGGAACACTGGAGCTTTCTTT
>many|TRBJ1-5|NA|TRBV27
CASSFGRNSNQPQHF
TGTGCCAGCAGTTTTGGTCGAAATAGCAATCAGCCCCAGCATTTT
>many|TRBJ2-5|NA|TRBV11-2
CASSLRTAPAETQYF
TGTGCCAGCAGTCTACGGACTGCCCCTGCGGAGACCCAGTACTTC
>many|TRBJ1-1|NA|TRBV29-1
CSVGQMNTEAFF
TGCAGCGTCGGACAGATGAACACTGAAGCTTTCTTT